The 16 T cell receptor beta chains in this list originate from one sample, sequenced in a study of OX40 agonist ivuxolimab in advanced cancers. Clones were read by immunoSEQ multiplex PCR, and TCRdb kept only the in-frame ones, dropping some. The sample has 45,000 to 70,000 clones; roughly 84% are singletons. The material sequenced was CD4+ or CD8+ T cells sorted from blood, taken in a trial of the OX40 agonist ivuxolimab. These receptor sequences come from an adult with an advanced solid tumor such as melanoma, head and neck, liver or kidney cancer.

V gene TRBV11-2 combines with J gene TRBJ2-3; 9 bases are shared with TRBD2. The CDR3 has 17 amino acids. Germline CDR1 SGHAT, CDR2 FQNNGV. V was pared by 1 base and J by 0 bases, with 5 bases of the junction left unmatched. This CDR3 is CASSLAWLAGSTDTQYF. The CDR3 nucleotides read TGTGCCAGCAGCTTAGCGTGGCTAGCGGGGAGCACAGATACGCAGTATTTT.

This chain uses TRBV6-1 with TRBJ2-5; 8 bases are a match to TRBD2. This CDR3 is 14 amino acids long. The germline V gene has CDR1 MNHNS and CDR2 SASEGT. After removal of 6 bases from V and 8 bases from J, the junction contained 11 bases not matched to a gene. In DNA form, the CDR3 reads TGTGCCAGCAGCCAAGGGGACCGGGAGGGCACCCAGTACTTC. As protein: CASSQGDREGTQYF.

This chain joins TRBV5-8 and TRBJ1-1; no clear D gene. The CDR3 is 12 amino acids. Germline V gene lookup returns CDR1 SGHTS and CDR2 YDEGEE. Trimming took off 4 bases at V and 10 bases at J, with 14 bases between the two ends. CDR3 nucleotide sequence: TGTGCCAGCAGCCTAATGAGGCAAGGAGCTTTCTTT. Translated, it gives CASSLMRQGAFF. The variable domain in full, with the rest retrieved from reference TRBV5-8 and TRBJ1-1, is EAGVTQSPTHLIKTRGQQATLRCSPISGHTSVYWYQQALGLGLQFLLWYDEGEERNRGNFPPRFSGRQFPNYSSELNVNALELEDSALYLCASSLMRQGAFFGQGTRLTVV.

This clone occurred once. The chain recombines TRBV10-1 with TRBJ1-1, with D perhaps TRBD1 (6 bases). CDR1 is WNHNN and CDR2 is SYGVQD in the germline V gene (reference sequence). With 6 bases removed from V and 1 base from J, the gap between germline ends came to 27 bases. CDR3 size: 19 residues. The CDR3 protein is CASSPPRGRPRTANTEAFF. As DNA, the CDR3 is TGCGCCAGCAGCCCACCCCGGGGTAGGCCGCGGACAGCGAACACTGAAGCTTTCTTT.

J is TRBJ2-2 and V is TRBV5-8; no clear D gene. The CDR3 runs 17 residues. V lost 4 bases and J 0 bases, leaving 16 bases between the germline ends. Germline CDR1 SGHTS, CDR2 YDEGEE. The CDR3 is CASSHGGLGPNTGELFF. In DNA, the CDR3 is TGTGCCAGCAGCCATGGCGGTCTAGGCCCGAACACCGGGGAGCTGTTTTTT.

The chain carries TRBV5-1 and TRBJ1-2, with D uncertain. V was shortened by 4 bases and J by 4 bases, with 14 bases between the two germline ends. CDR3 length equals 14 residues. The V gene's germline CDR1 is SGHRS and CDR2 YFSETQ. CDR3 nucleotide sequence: TGCGCCAGCAGCCTCGGAGGGAAGCTCTATGGCTACACCTTC. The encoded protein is CASSLGGKLYGYTF.

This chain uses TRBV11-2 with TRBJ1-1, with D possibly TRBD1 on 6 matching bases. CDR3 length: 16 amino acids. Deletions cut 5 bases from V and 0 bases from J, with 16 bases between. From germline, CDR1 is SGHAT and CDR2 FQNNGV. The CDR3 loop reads CASSINLGHLNTEAFF. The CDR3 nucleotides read TGTGCCAGCAGCATCAACCTGGGACACCTGAACACTGAAGCTTTCTTT.

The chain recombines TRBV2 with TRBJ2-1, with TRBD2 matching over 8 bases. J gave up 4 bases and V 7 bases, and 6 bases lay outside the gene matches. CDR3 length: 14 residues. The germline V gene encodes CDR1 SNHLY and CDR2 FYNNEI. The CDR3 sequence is CASNSGGIYNEQFF. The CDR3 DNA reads TGTGCCAGCAATTCGGGGGGGATATACAATGAGCAGTTCTTC.

CDR3 sequence reads: CASKGTTPSSYTF. CDR3 coding DNA: TGCGCCAGCAAGGGGACAACTCCGTCGAGTTACACCTTC. The chain employs TRBV5-1 and TRBJ1-2, with D maybe TRBD1 (6 bases). CDR1 and CDR2 (germline): SGHRS, YFSETQ. The CDR3 covers 13 residues. Trimming shortened V by 6 bases and J by 11 bases, and 20 bases separated the two germline ends.

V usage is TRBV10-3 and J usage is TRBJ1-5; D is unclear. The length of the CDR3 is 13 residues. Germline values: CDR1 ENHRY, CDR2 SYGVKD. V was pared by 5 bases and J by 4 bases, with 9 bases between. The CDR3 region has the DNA TGTGCCATCAGTCCGGGGTTAAATCAGCCCCAGCATTTT. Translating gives CAISPGLNQPQHF.

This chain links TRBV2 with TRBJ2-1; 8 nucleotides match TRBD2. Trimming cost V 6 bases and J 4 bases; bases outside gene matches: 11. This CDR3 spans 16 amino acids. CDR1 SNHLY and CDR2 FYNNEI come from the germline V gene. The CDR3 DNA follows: TGTGCCAGCAGCCCCGAGCGGGGGCTAGCGTACAATGAGCAGTTCTTC. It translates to CASSPERGLAYNEQFF.

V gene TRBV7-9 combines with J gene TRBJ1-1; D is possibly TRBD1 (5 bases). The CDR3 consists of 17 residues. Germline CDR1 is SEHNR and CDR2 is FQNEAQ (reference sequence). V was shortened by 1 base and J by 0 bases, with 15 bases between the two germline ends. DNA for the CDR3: TGTGCCAGCAGCTTAGTAGTCGGGGCGAGTTTGAACACTGAAGCTTTCTTT. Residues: CASSLVVGASLNTEAFF.

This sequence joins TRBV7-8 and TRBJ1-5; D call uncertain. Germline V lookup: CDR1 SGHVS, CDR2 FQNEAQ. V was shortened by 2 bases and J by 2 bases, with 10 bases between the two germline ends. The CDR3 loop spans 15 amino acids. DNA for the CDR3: TGTGCCAGCAGCTTATCTAGTATTGGCAATCAGCCCCAGCATTTT. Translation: CASSLSSIGNQPQHF.

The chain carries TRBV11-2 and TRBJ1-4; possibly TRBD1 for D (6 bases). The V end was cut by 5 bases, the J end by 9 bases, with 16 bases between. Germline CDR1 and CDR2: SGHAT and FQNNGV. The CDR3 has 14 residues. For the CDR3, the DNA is TGTGCCAGCAGCCCCCCGGGGGGCCGGAAAAAACTGTTTTTT. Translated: CASSPPGGRKKLFF.

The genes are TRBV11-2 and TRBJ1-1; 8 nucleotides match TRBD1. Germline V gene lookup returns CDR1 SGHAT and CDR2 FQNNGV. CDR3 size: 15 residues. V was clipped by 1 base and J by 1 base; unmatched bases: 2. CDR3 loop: CASSLVTGGNTEAFF. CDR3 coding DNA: TGTGCCAGCAGCTTAGTCACAGGGGGGAACACTGAAGCTTTCTTT.

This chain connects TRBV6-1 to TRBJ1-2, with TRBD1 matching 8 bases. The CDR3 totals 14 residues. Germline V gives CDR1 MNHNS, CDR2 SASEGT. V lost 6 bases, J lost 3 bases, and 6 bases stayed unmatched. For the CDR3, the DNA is TGTGCCAGCAGATCAGGGGGCGCTGACTATGGCTACACCTTC. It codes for CASRSGGADYGYTF.